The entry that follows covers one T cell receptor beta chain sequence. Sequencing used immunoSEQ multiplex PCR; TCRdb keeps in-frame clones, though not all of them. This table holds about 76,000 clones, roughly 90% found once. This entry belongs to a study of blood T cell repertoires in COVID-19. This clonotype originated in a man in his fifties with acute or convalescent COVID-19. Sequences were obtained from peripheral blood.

The CDR3 sequence is CAWSVFWEVANNEQFF. CDR3 nucleotide sequence: TGTGCCTGGAGTGTCTTTTGGGAGGTGGCTAACAATGAGCAGTTCTTC. J is TRBJ2-1 and V is TRBV30, with a weak D call TRBD2 (6 bases). V was pared by 0 bases and J by 5 bases, with 17 bases between. CDR1 is GTSNPN, CDR2 SVGIG, per germline (reference sequence). This CDR3 is 16 amino acids long.